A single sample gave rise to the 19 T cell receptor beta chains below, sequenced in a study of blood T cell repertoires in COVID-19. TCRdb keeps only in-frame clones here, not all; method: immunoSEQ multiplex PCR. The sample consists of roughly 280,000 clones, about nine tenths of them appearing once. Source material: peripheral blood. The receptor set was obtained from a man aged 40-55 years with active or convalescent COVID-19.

This CDR3 is CAWSSRTGGESPLHF. CDR3 DNA sequence: TGTGCCTGGAGTTCACGGACAGGGGGCGAGTCACCCCTCCACTTT. This chain uses TRBV30 with TRBJ1-6, with 11 nucleotides matching TRBD1. CDR3 length equals 15 residues. The junction had 7 bases not matched to a gene; V was cut back by 2 bases and J by 10 bases. Germline V gives CDR1 GTSNPN, CDR2 SVGIG (reference sequence).

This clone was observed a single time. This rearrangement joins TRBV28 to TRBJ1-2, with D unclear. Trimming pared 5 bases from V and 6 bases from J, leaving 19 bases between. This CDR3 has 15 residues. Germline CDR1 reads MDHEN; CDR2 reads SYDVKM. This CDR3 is CASSPRHTPWDGYTF. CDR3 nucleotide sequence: TGTGCCAGCAGTCCCCGACATACACCTTGGGATGGCTACACCTTC.

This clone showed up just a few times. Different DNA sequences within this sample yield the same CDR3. In DNA, the CDR3 is TGTGCCAGTAGTCCGGGGGGAACTGAAGCTTTCTTT. Translation: CASSPGGTEAFF. The chain recombines TRBV19 with TRBJ1-1; TRBD1 is a possible D gene (5 bases). V was shortened by 5 bases and J by 5 bases, with 9 bases between the two germline ends. This CDR3 spans 12 amino acids. Germline CDR1 LNHDA, CDR2 SQIVND (reference sequence).

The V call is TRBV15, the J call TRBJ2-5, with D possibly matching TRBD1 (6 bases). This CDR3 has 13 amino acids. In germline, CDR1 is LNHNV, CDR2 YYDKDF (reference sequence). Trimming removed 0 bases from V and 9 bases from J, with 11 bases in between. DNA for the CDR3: TGTGCCACCAGCAGAGAGACCAAGGGGGCCCAGTACTTC. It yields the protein CATSRETKGAQYF.

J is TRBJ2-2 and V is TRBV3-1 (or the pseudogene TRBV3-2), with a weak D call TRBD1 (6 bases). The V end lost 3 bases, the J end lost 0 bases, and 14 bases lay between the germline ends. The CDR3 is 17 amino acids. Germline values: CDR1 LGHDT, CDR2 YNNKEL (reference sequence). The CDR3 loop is CASSHGGRGANTGELFF. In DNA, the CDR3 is TGTGCCAGCAGCCATGGGGGCAGGGGCGCGAACACCGGGGAGCTGTTTTTT.

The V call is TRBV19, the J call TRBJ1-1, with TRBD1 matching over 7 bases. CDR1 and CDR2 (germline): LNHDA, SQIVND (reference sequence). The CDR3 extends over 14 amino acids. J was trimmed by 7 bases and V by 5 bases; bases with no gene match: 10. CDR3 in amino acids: CASSGGTVTLEAFF. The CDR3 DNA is TGTGCCAGTAGTGGGGGGACAGTTACCCTTGAAGCTTTCTTT.

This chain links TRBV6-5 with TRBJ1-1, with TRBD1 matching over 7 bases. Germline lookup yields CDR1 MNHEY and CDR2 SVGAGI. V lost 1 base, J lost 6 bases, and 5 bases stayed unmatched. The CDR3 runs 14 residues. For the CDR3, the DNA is TGTGCCAGCAGTTACTTGGGACAGTTGGCTGAAGCTTTCTTT. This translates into CASSYLGQLAEAFF.

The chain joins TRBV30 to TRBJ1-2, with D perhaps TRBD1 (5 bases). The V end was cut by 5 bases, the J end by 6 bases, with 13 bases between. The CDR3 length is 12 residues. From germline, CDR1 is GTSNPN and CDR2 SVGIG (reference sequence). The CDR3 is CAWAGTLHGYTF. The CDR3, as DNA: TGTGCCTGGGCCGGGACTCTCCATGGCTACACCTTC. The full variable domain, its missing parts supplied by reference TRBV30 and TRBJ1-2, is SQTIHQWPATLVQPVGSPLSLECTVEGTSNPNLYWYRQAAGRGLQLLFYSVGIGQISSEVPQNLSASRPQDRQFILSSKKLLLSDSGFYLCAWAGTLHGYTFGSGTRLTVV.

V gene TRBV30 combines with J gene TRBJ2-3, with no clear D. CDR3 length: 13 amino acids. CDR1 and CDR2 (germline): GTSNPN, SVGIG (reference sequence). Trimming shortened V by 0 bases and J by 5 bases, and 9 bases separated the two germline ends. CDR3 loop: CAWSVTHGDTQYF. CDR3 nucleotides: TGTGCCTGGAGTGTAACTCACGGAGATACGCAGTATTTT.

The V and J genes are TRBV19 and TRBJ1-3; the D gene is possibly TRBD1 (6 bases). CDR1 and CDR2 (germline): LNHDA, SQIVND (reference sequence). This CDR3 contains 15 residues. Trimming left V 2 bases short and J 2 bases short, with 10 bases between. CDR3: CASSITPGAGNTIYF. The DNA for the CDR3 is TGTGCCAGTAGTATAACCCCAGGGGCTGGAAACACCATATATTTT.

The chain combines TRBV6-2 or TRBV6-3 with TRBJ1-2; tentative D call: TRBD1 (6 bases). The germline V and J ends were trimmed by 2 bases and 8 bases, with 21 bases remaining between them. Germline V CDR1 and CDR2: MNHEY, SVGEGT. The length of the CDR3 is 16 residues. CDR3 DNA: TGTGCCAGCAGTTACCGGGCGGGGGCAGGAGGAGAGGGCTACACCTTC. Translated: CASSYRAGAGGEGYTF.

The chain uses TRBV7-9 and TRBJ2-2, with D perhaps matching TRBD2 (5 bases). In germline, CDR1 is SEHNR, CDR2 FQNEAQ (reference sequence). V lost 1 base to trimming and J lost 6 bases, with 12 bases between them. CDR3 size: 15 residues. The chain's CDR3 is CASSLVASPSGELFF. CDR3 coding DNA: TGTGCCAGCAGCTTAGTCGCTAGCCCCTCCGGGGAGCTGTTTTTT.

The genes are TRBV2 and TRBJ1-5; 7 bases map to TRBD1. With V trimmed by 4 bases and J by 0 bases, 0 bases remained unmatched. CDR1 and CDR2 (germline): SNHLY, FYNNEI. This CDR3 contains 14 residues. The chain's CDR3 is CASSGQGSNQPQHF. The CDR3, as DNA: TGTGCCAGCAGTGGACAGGGTAGCAATCAGCCCCAGCATTTT.

CDR3 protein: CSAGASGTRDNEQFF. CDR3 DNA sequence: TGCAGCGCGGGGGCTAGCGGGACAAGGGACAATGAGCAGTTCTTC. V usage is TRBV29-1 and J usage is TRBJ2-1, with 9 bases matching TRBD2. J was trimmed by 5 bases and V by 7 bases; bases with no gene match: 12. CDR1 and CDR2 from the germline V gene are SQVTM and ANQGSEA. This CDR3 has 15 residues.

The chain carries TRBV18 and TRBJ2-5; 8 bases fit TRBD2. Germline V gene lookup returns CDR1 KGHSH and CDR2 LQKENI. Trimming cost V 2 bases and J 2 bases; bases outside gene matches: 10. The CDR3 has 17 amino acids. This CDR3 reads CASSPFELAGVQETQYF. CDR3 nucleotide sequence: TGTGCCAGCTCACCATTTGAGCTAGCGGGCGTTCAAGAGACCCAGTACTTC.

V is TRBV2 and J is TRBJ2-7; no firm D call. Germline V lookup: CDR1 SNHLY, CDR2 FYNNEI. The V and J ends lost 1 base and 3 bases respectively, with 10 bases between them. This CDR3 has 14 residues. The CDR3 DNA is TGTGCCAGCAGTGAAGGCCAGCAGGTCTACGAGCAGTACTTC. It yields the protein CASSEGQQVYEQYF.

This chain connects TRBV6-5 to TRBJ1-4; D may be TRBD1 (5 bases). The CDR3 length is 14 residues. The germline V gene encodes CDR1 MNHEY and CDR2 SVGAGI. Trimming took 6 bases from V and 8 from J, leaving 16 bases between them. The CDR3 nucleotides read TGTGCCAGCAGGACCACTGCAGGGCGGGAAAAACTGTTTTTT. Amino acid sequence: CASRTTAGREKLFF.

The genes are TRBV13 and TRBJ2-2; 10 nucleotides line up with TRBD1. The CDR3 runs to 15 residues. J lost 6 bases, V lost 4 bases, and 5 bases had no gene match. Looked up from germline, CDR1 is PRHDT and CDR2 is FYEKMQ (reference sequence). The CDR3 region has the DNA TGTGCCAGCAGCTCGGGACAGGGGTACCCCGGGGAGCTGTTTTTT. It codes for CASSSGQGYPGELFF.

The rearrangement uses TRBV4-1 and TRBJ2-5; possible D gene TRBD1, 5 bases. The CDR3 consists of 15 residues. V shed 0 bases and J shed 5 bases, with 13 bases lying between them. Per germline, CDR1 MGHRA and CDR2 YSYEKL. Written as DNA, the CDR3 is TGCGCCAGCAGCCAAGATTCTTCCAGGGCGGAGACCCAGTACTTC. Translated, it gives CASSQDSSRAETQYF.